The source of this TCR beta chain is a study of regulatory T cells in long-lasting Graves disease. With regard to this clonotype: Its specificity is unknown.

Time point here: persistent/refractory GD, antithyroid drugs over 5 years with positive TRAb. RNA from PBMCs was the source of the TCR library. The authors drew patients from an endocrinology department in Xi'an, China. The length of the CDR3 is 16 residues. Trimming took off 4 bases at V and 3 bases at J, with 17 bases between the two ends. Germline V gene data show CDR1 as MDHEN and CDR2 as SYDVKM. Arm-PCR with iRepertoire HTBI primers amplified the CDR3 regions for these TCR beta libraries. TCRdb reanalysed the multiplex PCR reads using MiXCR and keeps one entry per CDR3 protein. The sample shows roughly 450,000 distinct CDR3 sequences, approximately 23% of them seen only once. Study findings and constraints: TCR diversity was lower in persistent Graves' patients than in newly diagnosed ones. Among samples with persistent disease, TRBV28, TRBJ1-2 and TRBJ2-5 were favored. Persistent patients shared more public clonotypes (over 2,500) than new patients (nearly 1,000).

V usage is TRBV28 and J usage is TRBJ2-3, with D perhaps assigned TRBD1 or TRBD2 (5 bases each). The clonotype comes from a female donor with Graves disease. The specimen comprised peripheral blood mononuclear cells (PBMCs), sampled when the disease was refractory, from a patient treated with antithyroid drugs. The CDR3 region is CASSSTPLGGTDTQYF. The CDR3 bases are TGTGCCAGCAGTTCGACCCCACTTGGGGGTACAGATACGCAGTATTTT.